This T cell receptor (beta chain) was obtained from a study of blood T cell repertoires in COVID-19. Study background: Acute and convalescent COVID-19 specimens originated in the United States, Italy and Spain. Sources were T cells, B-cell-depleted T cells, or PBMCs; the material itself was cDNA or gDNA.

Only in-frame clones appear in the TCRdb table, and some are missing; sequencing was by immunoSEQ multiplex PCR. The sample holds fewer than 300,000 clones, under 90% seen once. This clone was seen only once. The V and J ends lost 2 bases and 2 bases respectively, with 7 bases between them. Germline CDR1 reads SGHKS; CDR2 reads YYEKEE (reference sequence). The CDR3 sequence is 13 residues long. The TCR comes from a woman aged 18-29 years with acute or convalescent COVID-19. The chain is built from TRBV5-5 and TRBJ1-2; possible D gene TRBD1, 5 bases. Source material: peripheral blood. CDR3 coding DNA: TGTGCCAGCAGCTTACCAGGGAACTATGGCTACACCTTC. It yields the protein CASSLPGNYGYTF.